These 15 T cell receptor beta chains originate from one sample sequenced in a study of response to subunit inactivated influenza vaccine. TCRdb fed the RT-PCR reads into MiXCR, producing one record per CDR3 protein. The data contain roughly 570,000 distinct CDR3 sequences, around 15% of them seen just once; the ten biggest clones take up 11%. Sequencing was performed on PBMCs from blood, taken roughly 12 days after vaccination. These TCRs come from a man in his forties or fifties who received an inactivated influenza vaccine.

V is TRBV6-1 and J is TRBJ2-1; no firm D call. Germline CDR1 MNHNS, CDR2 SASEGT. Trimming stripped 4 bases from V and 4 bases from J, with 5 bases between. This CDR3 spans 12 amino acids. As DNA, the CDR3 is TGTGCCAGCAGTGTAGTTTACAATGAGCAGTTCTTC. Translating it yields CASSVVYNEQFF.

The chain combines TRBV5-1 with TRBJ2-3; D ambiguous. Trimming removed 5 bases from V and 2 bases from J, with 9 bases in between. Per the germline V gene, CDR1 is SGHRS and CDR2 is YFSETQ. The CDR3 runs 13 residues. The DNA of the CDR3 is TGCGCCAGCAGACCGGCACACACAGATACGCAGTATTTT. Its translation is CASRPAHTDTQYF.

This clonotype has just a few counts. The genes are TRBV2 and TRBJ2-2; D unclear. The V end lost 3 bases, the J end lost 0 bases, and 8 bases lay between the germline ends. The CDR3 runs to 15 residues. Germline V gene lookup returns CDR1 SNHLY and CDR2 FYNNEI. The CDR3 DNA sequence: TGTGCCAGCAGTGATAGGACCGCGAACACCGGGGAGCTGTTTTTT. Translation gives CASSDRTANTGELFF.

This chain joins TRBV19 and TRBJ2-3; 7 bases match TRBD1. With 8 bases clipped from V and 7 bases from J, the junction kept 9 bases outside the gene matches. There are 13 residues in the CDR3. Germline V gene data show CDR1 as LNHDA and CDR2 as SQIVND (reference sequence). The CDR3 region has the DNA TGTGCCAGTGGGCCGACAGGGAAGAATACGCAGTATTTT. This gives the protein CASGPTGKNTQYF.

This clonotype showed up many times. This chain connects TRBV5-1 to TRBJ2-5, with 7 bases identical to TRBD1. CDR3 length equals 15 residues. CDR1 is SGHRS, CDR2 YFSETQ, per germline. J gave up 1 base and V 0 bases, and 3 bases lay outside the gene matches. The chain's CDR3 is CASSLGGQTQETQYF. In DNA form, the CDR3 reads TGCGCCAGCAGCTTGGGGGGACAGACCCAAGAGACCCAGTACTTC.

This chain links TRBV11-2 with TRBJ1-1; D not certain. The V end lost 11 bases, the J end lost 1 base, and 11 bases lay between the germline ends. CDR1 and CDR2 (germline): SGHAT, FQNNGV. CDR3 size: 12 residues. CDR3 sequence reads: CASVGGNTEAFF. The CDR3 bases are TGTGCCTCCGTAGGAGGGAACACTGAAGCTTTCTTT.

CDR3 sequence (DNA): TGCGCCAGCGGGCTCGACTCCGGCTACACCTTC. This gives the protein CASGLDSGYTF. The rearrangement joins TRBV5-1 to TRBJ1-2; no firm D call. The CDR3 consists of 11 residues. V was clipped by 7 bases and J by 8 bases, with 12 bases between them. The germline CDR1 and CDR2 sequences are SGHRS and YFSETQ.

The CDR3 nucleotides read TGTGCCAGCAGCGAGACAGGGAGGGGTTCTGGGGCCAACGTCCTGACTTTC. Translated: CASSETGRGSGANVLTF. The gene calls are TRBV3-1 and TRBJ2-6; TRBD1 or TRBD2 may be the D gene (7 bases each). CDR3 length: 17 residues. Trimming removed 5 bases at V and 1 base at J, with 15 bases between. Germline loops: CDR1 LGHDT, CDR2 YNNKEL (reference sequence).

This clonotype appeared a few times. The rearrangement uses TRBV15 and TRBJ2-3, with 10 nucleotides matching TRBD2. The CDR3 is made up of 15 amino acids. The V gene's germline CDR1 is LNHNV and CDR2 YYDKDF (reference sequence). V shed 0 bases, J shed 10 bases, and the junction held 7 bases outside the gene matches. The CDR3 nucleotides are TGTGCCACCAGCAGAGATAGGTCTAGCGGGAGATCGCAGTATTTT. Amino acids: CATSRDRSSGRSQYF. The variable domain in full, with the rest retrieved from reference TRBV15 and TRBJ2-3, is DAMVIQNPRYQVTQFGKPVTLSCSQTLNHNVMYWYQQKSSQAPKLLFHYYDKDFNNEADTPDNFQSRRPNTSFCFLDIRSPGLGDTAMYLCATSRDRSSGRSQYFGPGTRLTVL.

This chain links TRBV6-6 with TRBJ2-5; D tentatively reads TRBD1 or TRBD2 (5 bases each). This CDR3 contains 13 residues. Germline V gives CDR1 MNHNY, CDR2 SVGAGI (reference sequence). V gave up 3 bases and J gave up 7 bases, with 12 bases separating them. The CDR3 protein is CASSYGGAGTQYF. The CDR3, as DNA: TGTGCCAGCAGTTATGGGGGAGCCGGGACCCAGTACTTC.

This chain joins TRBV29-1 and TRBJ2-5; D not certain. V lost 4 bases and J 2 bases, leaving 5 bases between the germline ends. Germline loops: CDR1 SQVTM, CDR2 ANQGSEA. This CDR3 has 11 amino acids. CDR3 protein: CSVVRQETQYF. CDR3 coding DNA: TGCAGCGTTGTGCGGCAAGAGACCCAGTACTTC.

This clonotype was seen a few times. This chain joins TRBV20-1 and TRBJ1-5; 7 nucleotides agree with TRBD1. Germline CDR1 DFQATT, CDR2 SNEGSKA (reference sequence). Germline trimming cut 0 bases from V and 0 bases from J; bases unmatched to any gene: 11. This CDR3 comprises 18 residues. Here the CDR3 reads CSARDLTGKLHSNQPQHF. The CDR3, as DNA: TGCAGTGCTAGAGATCTGACAGGGAAGTTACATAGCAATCAGCCCCAGCATTTT.

In its sample, this clonotype was seen many times. An end of the junction differs from the germline gene, which may be a read error. CDR3 amino acids: CASSQGQGNEKLFF. DNA of the CDR3: TGTGCCAGCAGCCAGGGACAGGGGAACGAAAAACTGTTTTTT. This sequence joins TRBV4-3 and TRBJ1-4, with 10 positions matching TRBD1. CDR3 length: 14 residues. Per germline, CDR1 LGHNA and CDR2 YSLEER.

The chain uses TRBV12-3 or TRBV12-4 and TRBJ2-2; maybe TRBD1 (5 bases). Trimming removed 6 bases at V and 5 bases at J, with 10 bases between. The CDR3 extends over 13 amino acids. The CDR3 region is CASRVQETGELFF. CDR3 nucleotides: TGTGCCAGCAGAGTACAGGAAACCGGGGAGCTGTTTTTT.

The chain couples TRBV27 to TRBJ2-1; TRBD2 matches at 12 bases. CDR1 and CDR2 from the germline V gene are MNHEY and SMNVEV (reference sequence). The CDR3 runs to 15 residues. The V gene end was trimmed by 4 bases and the J gene end by 4 bases; junction bases not matched to a gene: 2. The CDR3 DNA is TGTGCCAGCAGTTATGGACTAGCGGGGTACAATGAGCAGTTCTTC. Translation: CASSYGLAGYNEQFF.